This TCR beta chain comes out of a study of CD8 T cells in Susac syndrome. Study findings and constraints: Acknowledgment was made by the study that its TCR sequencing and HLA analysis involved a relatively small number of individuals. In Susac syndrome, CD8+ expansion was highest in TEMRA and active disease.

cDNA came from around 0.5 to 1 ug RNA primed by random hexamers. TCR beta CDR3 was amplified by immunoSEQ covering 54 Vbeta and 13 Jbeta. One entry per CDR3 protein results from TCRdb running MiXCR on the immunoSEQ multiplex PCR reads. The table has about 76,000 distinct CDR3 sequences, approximately 93% seen once. A word on this clonotype: The target antigen is unknown.

CD8+ and CD4+ blood T cells underwent TCR beta sequencing. The CDR3 covers 14 residues. Per germline, CDR1 DFQATT and CDR2 SNEGSKA (reference sequence). The junction had 6 bases not matched to a gene; V was cut back by 0 bases and J by 7 bases. Material for sequencing was CD8+ T cells from PBMCs. The gene calls are TRBV20-1 and TRBJ2-1, with 7 bases matching TRBD2. The clonotype was recovered from a human donor with Susac syndrome. DNA for the CDR3: TGCAGTGCTAGAGATCCTGCGGGAGCGAATGAGCAGTTCTTC. Its protein product is CSARDPAGANEQFF.